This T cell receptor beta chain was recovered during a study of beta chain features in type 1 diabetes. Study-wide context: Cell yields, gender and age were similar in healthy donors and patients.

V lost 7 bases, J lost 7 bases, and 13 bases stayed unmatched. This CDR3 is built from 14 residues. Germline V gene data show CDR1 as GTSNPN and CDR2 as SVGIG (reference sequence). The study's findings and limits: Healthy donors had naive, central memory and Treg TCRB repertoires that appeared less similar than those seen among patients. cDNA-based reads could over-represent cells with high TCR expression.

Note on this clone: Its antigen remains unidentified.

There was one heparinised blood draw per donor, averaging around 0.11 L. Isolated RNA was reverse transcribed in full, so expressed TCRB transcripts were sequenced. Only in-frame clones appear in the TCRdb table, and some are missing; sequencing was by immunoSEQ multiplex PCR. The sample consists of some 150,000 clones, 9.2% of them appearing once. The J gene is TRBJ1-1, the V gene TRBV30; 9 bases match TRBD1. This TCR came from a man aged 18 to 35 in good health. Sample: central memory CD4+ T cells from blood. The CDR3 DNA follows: TGTGCCTCCTCCCCGGGACAGGGTTGGCGTGAAGCTTTCTTT. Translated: CASSPGQGWREAFF. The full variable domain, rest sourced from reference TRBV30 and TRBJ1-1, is SQTIHQWPATLVQPVGSPLSLECTVEGTSNPNLYWYRQAAGRGLQLLFYSVGIGQISSEVPQNLSASRPQDRQFILSSKKLLLSDSGFYLCASSPGQGWREAFFGQGTRLTVV.